This T cell receptor beta chain is drawn from a study of T cells in localized non-small cell lung cancer. CDR3 length equals 13 residues. Germline CDR1 ENHRY, CDR2 SYGVKD. Trimming pared 7 bases from V and 2 bases from J, leaving 11 bases between. Assay: immunoSEQ multiplex PCR; the TCRdb copy retains only in-frame clones and omits some. Found here are nearly 25,000 clones, 80% to 95% of them singletons; the top ten hold 15%. This clonotype was obtained from a man aged 40-75 years with stage III squamous cell lung carcinoma. The chain has TRBV10-3 and TRBJ1-1; D is possibly TRBD1 (6 bases). This material consisted of peripheral blood, taken before any cancer treatment. The CDR3 DNA is TGTGCCATCAAGGGGGGGGTCAACACTGAAGCTTTCTTT. Translation: CAIKGGVNTEAFF.